This section outlines one T cell receptor (beta chain) sequence together with its context. Reverse transcribing all isolated RNA meant expressed TCRB transcripts were sequenced. Naive, central memory and regulatory T cell samples came to a mean of approximately 3.57 million reads. TCRdb's table, derived via immunoSEQ multiplex PCR, lists solely in-frame clones and lacks some. This sample has 360,000 or so clones, with around a fifth found just once. The sample is drawn from a study of beta chain features in type 1 diabetes. Trimming removed 10 bases from V and 7 bases from J; junction bases left unmatched: 13. Germline values: CDR1 SGHNT, CDR2 YYREEE (reference sequence). CDR3 length: 14 residues.

The sequenced sample consisted of naive CD4+ T cells from blood. The genes are TRBV5-4 and TRBJ2-3; the match to TRBD2 covers 9 bases. The sequence derives from a woman between 18 and 29 years old in good health. This CDR3 reads CAGTSIGTLHTQYF. The DNA of the CDR3 is TGTGCCGGGACTAGCATTGGGACACTGCATACGCAGTATTTT.